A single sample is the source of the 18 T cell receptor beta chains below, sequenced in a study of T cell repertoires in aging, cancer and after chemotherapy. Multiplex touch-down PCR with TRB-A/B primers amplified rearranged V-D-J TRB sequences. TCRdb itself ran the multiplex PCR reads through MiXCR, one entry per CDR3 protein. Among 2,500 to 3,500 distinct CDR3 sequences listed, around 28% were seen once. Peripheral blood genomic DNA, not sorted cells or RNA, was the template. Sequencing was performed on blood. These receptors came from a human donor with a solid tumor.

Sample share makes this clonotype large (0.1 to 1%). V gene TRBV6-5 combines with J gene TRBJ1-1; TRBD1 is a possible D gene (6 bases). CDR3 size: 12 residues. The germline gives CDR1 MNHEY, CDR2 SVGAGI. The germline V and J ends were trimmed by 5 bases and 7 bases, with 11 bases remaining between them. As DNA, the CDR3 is TGTGCCAGCAGTCGCCGGGACAATGAAGCTTTCTTT. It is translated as CASSRRDNEAFF.

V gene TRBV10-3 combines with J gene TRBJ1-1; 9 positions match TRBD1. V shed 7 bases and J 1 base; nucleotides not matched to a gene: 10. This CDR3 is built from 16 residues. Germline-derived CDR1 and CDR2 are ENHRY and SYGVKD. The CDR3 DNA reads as TGTGCCATCACCGAACGGGACAGGGAATCGAACACTGAAGCTTTCTTT. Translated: CAITERDRESNTEAFF.

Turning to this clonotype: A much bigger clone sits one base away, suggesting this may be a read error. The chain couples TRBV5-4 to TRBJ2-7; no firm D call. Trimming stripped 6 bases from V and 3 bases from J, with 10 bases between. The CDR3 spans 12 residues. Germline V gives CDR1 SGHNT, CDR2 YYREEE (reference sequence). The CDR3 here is CASTSSRYEQYF. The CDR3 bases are TGTGCCAGCACCTCCAGTCGCTACGAGCAGTACTTC.

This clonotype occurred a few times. The CDR3 nucleotides read TGTGCCAGCCGCTTCAGGGAAAGAAACACTGAAGCTTTCTTT. It codes for CASRFRERNTEAFF. The genes are TRBV19 and TRBJ1-1, with D perhaps TRBD1 (5 bases). Germline CDR1 is LNHDA and CDR2 is SQIVND (reference sequence). The CDR3 is made up of 14 amino acids. Trimming stripped 9 bases from V and 2 bases from J, with 16 bases between. The variable domain in full, with the rest retrieved from reference TRBV19 and TRBJ1-1, is DGGITQSPKYLFRKEGQNVTLSCEQNLNHDAMYWYRQDPGQGLRLIYYSQIVNDFQKGDIAEGYSVSREKKESFPLTVTSAQKNPTAFYLCASRFRERNTEAFFGQGTRLTVV.

CDR3 in DNA: TGTGCCACCGAACAGGGGAAAGAGCAGTACTTC. Its protein product is CATEQGKEQYF. The chain links TRBV27 to TRBJ2-7; 7 nucleotides match TRBD1. Germline assignment: CDR1 MNHEY and CDR2 SMNVEV (reference sequence). V shed 10 bases, J shed 7 bases, and the junction held 7 bases outside the gene matches. The CDR3 loop spans 11 amino acids.

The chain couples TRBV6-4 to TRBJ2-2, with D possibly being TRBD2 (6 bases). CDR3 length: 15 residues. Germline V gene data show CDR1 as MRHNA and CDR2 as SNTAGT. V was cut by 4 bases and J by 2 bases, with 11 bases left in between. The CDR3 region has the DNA TGTGCCAGCAGTGCCCGGGGGAGAAACACCGGGGAGCTGTTTTTT. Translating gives CASSARGRNTGELFF.

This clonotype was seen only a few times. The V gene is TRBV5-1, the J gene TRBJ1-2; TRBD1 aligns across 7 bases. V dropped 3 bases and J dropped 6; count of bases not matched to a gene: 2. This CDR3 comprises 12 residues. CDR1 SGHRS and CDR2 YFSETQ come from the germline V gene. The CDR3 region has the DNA TGCGCCAGCAGCTCAGGGGGGAATGGCTACACCTTC. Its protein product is CASSSGGNGYTF. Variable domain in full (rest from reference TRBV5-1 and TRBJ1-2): KAGVTQTPRYLIKTRGQQVTLSCSPISGHRSVSWYQQTPGQGLQFLFEYFSETQRNKGNFPGRFSGRQFSNSRSEMNVSTLELGDSALYLCASSSGGNGYTFGSGTRLTVV.

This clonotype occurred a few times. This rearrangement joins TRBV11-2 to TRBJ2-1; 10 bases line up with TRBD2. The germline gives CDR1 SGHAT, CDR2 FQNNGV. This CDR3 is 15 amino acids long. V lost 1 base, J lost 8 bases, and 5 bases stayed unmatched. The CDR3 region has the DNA TGTGCCAGCAGCTTAGGCGCTAGCGGGAGCTATGAGCAGTTCTTC. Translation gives CASSLGASGSYEQFF.

Here the CDR3 reads CASSWVGTEAFF. In DNA form, the CDR3 reads TGTGCCAGTAGTTGGGTTGGCACTGAAGCTTTCTTT. This chain joins TRBV19 and TRBJ1-1; D uncertain. This CDR3 region has 12 residues. With 5 bases removed from V and 4 bases from J, the gap between germline ends came to 8 bases. Germline V gives CDR1 LNHDA, CDR2 SQIVND (reference sequence).

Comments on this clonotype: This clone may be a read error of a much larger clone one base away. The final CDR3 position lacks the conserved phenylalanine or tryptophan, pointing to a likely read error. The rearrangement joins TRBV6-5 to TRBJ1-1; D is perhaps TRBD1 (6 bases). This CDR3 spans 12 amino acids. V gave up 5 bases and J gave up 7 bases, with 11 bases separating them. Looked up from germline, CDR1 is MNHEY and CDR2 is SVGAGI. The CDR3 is CASSRRDNEAFL. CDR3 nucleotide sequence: TGTGCCAGCAGTCGCCGGGACAATGAAGCTTTCTTA.

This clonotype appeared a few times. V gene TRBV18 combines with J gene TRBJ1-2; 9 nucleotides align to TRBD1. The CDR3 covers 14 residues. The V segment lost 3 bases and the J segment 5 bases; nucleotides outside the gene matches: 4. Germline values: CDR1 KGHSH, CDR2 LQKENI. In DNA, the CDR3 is TGTGCCAGCTCACCGGGACAGGGTGGTTATGGCTACACCTTC. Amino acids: CASSPGQGGYGYTF.

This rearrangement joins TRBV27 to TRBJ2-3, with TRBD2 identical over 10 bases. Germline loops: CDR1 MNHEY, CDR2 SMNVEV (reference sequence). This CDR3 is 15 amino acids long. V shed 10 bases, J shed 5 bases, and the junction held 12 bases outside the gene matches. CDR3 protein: CATYSTSGMIDTQYF. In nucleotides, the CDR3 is TGTGCCACATACTCTACTAGCGGGATGATAGATACGCAGTATTTT.

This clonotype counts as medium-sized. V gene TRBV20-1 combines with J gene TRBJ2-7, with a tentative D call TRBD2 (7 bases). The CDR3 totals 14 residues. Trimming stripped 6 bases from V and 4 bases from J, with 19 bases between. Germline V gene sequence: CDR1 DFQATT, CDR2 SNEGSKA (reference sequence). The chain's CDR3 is CSAGGEAGTYEQYF. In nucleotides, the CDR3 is TGCAGTGCGGGAGGGGAGGCGGGGACATACGAGCAGTACTTC.

CDR3 region: CASSLEGHEQFF. The DNA for the CDR3 is TGTGCCAGCAGCTTAGAGGGACACGAGCAGTTCTTC. This rearrangement joins TRBV11-3 to TRBJ2-1; D is perhaps TRBD1 (6 bases). The CDR3 is 12 amino acids. The germline V gene encodes CDR1 SGHNT and CDR2 YENEEA. Trimming shortened V by 0 bases and J by 10 bases, and 7 bases separated the two germline ends. Combining the CDR3 with reference TRBV11-3 and TRBJ2-1 gives the whole variable domain EAGVVQSPRYKIIEKKQPVAFWCNPISGHNTLYWYLQNLGQGPELLIRYENEEAVDDSQLPKDRFSAERLKGVDSTLKIQPAELGDSAVYLCASSLEGHEQFFGPGTRLTVL.

The chain's CDR3 is CASSPGQGAESPLHF. In DNA, the CDR3 is TGTGCCAGCTCACCGGGACAGGGGGCCGAGTCACCCCTCCACTTT. This chain uses TRBV18 with TRBJ1-6, with 12 bases that match TRBD1. The V gene's germline CDR1 is KGHSH and CDR2 LQKENI. V lost 3 bases to trimming and J lost 10 bases; unmatched junction nucleotides: 4. CDR3 length: 15 amino acids.

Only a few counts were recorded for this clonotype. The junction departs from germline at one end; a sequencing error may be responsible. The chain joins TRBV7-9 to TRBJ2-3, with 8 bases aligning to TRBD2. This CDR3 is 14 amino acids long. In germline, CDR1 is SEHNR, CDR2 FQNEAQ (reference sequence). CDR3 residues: CASSIAGSTDTQYF. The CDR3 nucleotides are TGTGCCAGCAGCATAGCGGGGAGCACAGATACGCAGTATTTT.

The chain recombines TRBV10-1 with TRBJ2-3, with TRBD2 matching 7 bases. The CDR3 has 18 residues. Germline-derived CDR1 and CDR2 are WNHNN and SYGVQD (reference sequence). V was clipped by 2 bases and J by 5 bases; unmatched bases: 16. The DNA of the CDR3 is TGCGCCAGCAGTGAGGATCATAACCGGGACTACCGCCTAGATACGCAGTATTTT. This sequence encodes CASSEDHNRDYRLDTQYF.

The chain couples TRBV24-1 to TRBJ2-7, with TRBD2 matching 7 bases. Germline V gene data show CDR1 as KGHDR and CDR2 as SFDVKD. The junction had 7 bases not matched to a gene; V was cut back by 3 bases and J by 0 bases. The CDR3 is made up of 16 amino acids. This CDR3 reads CATSDTPRDYSYEQYF. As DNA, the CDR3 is TGTGCCACCAGTGATACACCCCGGGACTACTCCTACGAGCAGTACTTC.